The clone carrying this T cell receptor (beta chain) was counted at least ten times. What it binds is not known. Trimming stripped 4 bases from V and 4 bases from J, with 11 bases between. The CDR3 consists of 14 residues. The data were taken from a study of T-cell reconstitution after alpha-beta-depleted transplantation in children. Points from the study as a whole: One year after transplant, T-cell counts and diversity came mostly from newly produced T cells. Two months or so post-transplant, alpha-beta T cells reportedly derived from several hundred expanded graft clones.

Unique molecular identifiers were incorporated into the prepared TCRbeta library. TCRdb re-analysed the PCR reads in MiXCR, keeping a single row per CDR3 protein. The table lists 200,000 to 300,000 distinct CDR3 sequences, roughly 7.7% of them singletons, with approximately 6% in the top ten. The sample was PBMCs, mostly from graft donor cells, taken 180 days after TCRalphabeta/CD19-depleted stem cell transplant. This TCR was sampled from a male patient between 10 and 17 years old who had a stem cell transplant for acute lymphoblastic leukemia, so the T cells may come from the graft donor. V usage is TRBV12-3 or TRBV12-4 and J usage is TRBJ1-5; D gene uncertain. CDR3 region: CASSSGIRNQPQHF. The DNA for the CDR3 is TGTGCCAGCAGTTCGGGGATCCGGAATCAGCCCCAGCATTTT.